This TCR beta chain was recovered during a study of T cell clones after liver transplantation. As for this clone: This specimen includes other DNA sequences encoding the same CDR3.

The CDR3 is 12 residues long. The germline V and J ends were trimmed by 8 bases and 4 bases, with 11 bases remaining between them. Germline assignment: CDR1 MNHNS and CDR2 SASEGT. Sequencing was performed with immunoSEQ multiplex PCR; in TCRdb, only in-frame clones are kept and a portion is missing. Among roughly 80,000 clones listed, 80% to 85% were seen once. The input for sequencing was CD4+ T cells from blood, taken approximately 3.5 years after liver transplant. The TCR comes from a human patient who received a liver transplant. A subset of T cells may come from the graft donor. The chain joins TRBV6-1 to TRBJ1-2; maybe TRBD1 (5 bases). CDR3 region: CASSVGGYGYTF. CDR3 coding DNA: TGTGCCAGCTCGGTCGGGGGCTATGGCTACACCTTC.